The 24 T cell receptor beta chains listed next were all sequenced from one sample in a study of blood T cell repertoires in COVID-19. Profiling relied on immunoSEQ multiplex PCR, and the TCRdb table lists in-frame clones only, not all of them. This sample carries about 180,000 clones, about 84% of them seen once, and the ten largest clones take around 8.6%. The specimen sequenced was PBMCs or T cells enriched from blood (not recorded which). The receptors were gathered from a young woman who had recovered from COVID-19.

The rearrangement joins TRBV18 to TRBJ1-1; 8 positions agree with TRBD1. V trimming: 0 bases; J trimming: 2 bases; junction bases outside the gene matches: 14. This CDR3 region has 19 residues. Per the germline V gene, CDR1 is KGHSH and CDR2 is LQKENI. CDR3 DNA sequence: TGTGCCAGCTCACCACCGCTCAGGGGGCCTTCTGGGAGAAACACTGAAGCTTTCTTT. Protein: CASSPPLRGPSGRNTEAFF.

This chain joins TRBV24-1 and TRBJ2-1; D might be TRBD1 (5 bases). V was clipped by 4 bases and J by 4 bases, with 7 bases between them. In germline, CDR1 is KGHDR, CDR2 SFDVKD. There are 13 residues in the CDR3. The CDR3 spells CATSEPGYNEQFF. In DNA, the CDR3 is TGTGCCACCAGTGAACCAGGGTACAATGAGCAGTTCTTC.

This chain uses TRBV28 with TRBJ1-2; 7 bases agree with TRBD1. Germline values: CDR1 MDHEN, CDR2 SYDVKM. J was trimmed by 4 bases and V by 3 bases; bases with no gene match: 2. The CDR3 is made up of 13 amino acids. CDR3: CASSFRGFYGYTF. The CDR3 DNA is TGTGCCAGCAGTTTCAGGGGGTTCTATGGCTACACCTTC.

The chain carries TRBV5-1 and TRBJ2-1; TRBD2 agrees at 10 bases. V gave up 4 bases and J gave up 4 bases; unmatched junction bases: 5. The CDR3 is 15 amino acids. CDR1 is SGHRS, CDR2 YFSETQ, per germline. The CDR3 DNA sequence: TGCGCCAGCAGCAGAGCGGGAGGGGAATACAATGAGCAGTTCTTC. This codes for CASSRAGGEYNEQFF.

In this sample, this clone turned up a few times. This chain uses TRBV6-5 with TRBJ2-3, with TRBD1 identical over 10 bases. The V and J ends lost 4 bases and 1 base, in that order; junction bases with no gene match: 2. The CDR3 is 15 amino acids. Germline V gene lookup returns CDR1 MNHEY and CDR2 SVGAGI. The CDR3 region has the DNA TGTGCCAGCAGTTCCGGGACAGGGGGCACAGATACGCAGTATTTT. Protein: CASSSGTGGTDTQYF.

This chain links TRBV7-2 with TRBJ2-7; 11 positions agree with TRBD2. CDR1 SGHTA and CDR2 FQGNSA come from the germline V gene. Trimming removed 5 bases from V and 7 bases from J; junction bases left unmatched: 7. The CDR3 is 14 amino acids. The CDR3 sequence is CASSHTSGSYEQYF. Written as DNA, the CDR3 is TGTGCCAGCAGCCATACTAGCGGGAGTTATGAGCAGTACTTC.

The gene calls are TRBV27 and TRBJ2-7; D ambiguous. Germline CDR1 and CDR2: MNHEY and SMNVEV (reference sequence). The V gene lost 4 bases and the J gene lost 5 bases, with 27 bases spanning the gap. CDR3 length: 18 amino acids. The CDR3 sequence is CASSSPPTGIGTADEQYF. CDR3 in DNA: TGTGCCAGCAGTTCGCCACCTACTGGTATCGGTACCGCGGACGAGCAGTACTTC.

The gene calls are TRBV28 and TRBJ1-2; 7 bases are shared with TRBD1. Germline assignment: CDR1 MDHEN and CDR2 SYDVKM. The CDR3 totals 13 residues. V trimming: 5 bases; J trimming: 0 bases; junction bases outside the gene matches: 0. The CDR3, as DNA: TGTGCCAGCAGTCAGGGGGCTAACTATGGCTACACCTTC. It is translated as CASSQGANYGYTF.

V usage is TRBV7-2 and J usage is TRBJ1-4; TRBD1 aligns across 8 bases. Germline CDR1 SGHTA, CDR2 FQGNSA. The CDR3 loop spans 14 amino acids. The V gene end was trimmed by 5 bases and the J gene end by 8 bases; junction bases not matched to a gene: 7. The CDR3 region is CASSLAGGGEKLFF. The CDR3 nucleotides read TGTGCCAGCAGCCTCGCAGGGGGCGGCGAAAAACTGTTTTTT.

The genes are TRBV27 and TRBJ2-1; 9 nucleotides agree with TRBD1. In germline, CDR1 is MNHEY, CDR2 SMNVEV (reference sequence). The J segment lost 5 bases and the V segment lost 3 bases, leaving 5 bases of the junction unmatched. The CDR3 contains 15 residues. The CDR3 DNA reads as TGTGCCAGCAGTTTTCAGGGACAGGGAAACAATGAGCAGTTCTTC. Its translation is CASSFQGQGNNEQFF.

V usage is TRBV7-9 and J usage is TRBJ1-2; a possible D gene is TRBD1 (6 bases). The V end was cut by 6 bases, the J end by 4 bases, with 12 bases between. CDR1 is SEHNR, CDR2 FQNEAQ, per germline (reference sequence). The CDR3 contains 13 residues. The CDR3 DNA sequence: TGTGCCAGCAGGTCACAGGGAGTCTATGGCTACACCTTC. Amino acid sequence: CASRSQGVYGYTF.

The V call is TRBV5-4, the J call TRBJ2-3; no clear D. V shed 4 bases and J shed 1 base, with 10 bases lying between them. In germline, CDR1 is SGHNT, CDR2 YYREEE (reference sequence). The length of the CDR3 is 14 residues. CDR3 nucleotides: TGTGCCAGCAGCAGCCTTCAGGGCACAGATACGCAGTATTTT. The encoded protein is CASSSLQGTDTQYF.

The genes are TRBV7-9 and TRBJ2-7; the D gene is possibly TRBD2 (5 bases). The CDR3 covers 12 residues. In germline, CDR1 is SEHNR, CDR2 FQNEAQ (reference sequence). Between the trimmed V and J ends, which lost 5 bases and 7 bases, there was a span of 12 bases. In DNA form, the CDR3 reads TGTGCCAGCAGCCCCAATTCGGGGGAGCAGTACTTC. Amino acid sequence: CASSPNSGEQYF.

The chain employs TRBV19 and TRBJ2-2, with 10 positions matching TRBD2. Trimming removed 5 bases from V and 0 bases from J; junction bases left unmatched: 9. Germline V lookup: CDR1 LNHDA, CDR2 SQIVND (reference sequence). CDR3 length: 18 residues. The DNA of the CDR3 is TGTGCCAGTAGTCCAAGAGCACTAGCGGGGACGAACACCGGGGAGCTGTTTTTT. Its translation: CASSPRALAGTNTGELFF.

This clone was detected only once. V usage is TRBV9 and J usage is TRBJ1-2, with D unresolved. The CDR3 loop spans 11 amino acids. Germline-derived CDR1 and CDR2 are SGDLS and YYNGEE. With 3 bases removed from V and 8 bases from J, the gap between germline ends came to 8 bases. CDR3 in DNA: TGTGCCAGCAGCGATGAACGGGGCTACACCTTC. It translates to CASSDERGYTF.

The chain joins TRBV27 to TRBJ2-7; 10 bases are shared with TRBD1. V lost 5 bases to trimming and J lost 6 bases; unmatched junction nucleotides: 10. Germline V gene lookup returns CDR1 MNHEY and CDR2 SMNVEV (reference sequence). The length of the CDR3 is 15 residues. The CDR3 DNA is TGTGCCAGCAGTAGGGGACAGGGGAGGTTTTTCGAGCAGTACTTC. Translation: CASSRGQGRFFEQYF.

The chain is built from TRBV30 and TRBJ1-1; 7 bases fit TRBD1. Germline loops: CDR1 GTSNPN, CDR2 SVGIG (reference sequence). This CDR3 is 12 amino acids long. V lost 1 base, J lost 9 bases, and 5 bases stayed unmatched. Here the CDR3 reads CAWSGQGGQAFF. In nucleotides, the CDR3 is TGTGCCTGGAGTGGTCAGGGGGGACAAGCTTTCTTT.

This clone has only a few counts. As DNA, the CDR3 is TGCAGCGTTGAAGCCCCGACTGTCGGAGCTTTCTTT. This sequence encodes CSVEAPTVGAFF. The genes are TRBV29-1 and TRBJ1-1; no reliable D call. Germline CDR1 is SQVTM and CDR2 is ANQGSEA. This CDR3 comprises 12 residues. V was pared by 1 base and J by 10 bases, with 13 bases between.

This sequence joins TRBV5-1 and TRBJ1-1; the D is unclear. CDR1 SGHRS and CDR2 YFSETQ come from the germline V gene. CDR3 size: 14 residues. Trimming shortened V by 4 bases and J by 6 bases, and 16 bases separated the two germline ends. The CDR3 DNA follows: TGCGCCAGCAGCCTTTTTCCGGGGTCCCCTGAAGCTTTCTTT. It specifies CASSLFPGSPEAFF.

The CDR3 is CASSEFMDRDRSPLHF. The CDR3 DNA is TGTGCCAGCAGTGAATTCATGGACAGGGATCGTTCACCCCTCCACTTT. The chain uses TRBV2 and TRBJ1-6, with TRBD1 matching over 8 bases. J gave up 9 bases and V 2 bases, and 9 bases lay outside the gene matches. Germline CDR1 SNHLY, CDR2 FYNNEI. The CDR3 contains 16 residues.

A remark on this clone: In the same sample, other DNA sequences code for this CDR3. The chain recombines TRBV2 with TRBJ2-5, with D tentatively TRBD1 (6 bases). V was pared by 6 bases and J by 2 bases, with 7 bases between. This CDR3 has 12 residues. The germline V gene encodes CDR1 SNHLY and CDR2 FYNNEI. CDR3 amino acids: CASSRGQETQYF. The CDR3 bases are TGTGCCAGCAGCAGGGGTCAAGAGACCCAGTACTTC.

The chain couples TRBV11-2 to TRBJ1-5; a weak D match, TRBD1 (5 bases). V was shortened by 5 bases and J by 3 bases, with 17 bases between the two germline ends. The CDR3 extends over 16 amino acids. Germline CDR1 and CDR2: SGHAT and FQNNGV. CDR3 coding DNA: TGTGCCAGCAGCCGATCCGCGGGGGGGTTCAATCAGCCCCAGCATTTT. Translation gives CASSRSAGGFNQPQHF.

The CDR3 protein is CASSSPGQGKNGYTF. DNA for the CDR3: TGTGCCAGCAGTTCACCGGGACAGGGGAAAAATGGCTACACCTTC. V is TRBV28 and J is TRBJ1-2; 10 bases agree with TRBD1. The CDR3 runs to 15 residues. After removal of 4 bases from V and 6 bases from J, the junction contained 8 bases not matched to a gene. CDR1 and CDR2 from the germline V gene are MDHEN and SYDVKM.

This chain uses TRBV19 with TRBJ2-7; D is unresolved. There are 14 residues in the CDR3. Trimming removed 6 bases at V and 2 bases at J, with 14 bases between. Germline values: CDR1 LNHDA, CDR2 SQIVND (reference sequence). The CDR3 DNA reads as TGTGCCAGTAGGAGTCGGTACGAGGCCTACGAGCAGTACTTC. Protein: CASRSRYEAYEQYF.